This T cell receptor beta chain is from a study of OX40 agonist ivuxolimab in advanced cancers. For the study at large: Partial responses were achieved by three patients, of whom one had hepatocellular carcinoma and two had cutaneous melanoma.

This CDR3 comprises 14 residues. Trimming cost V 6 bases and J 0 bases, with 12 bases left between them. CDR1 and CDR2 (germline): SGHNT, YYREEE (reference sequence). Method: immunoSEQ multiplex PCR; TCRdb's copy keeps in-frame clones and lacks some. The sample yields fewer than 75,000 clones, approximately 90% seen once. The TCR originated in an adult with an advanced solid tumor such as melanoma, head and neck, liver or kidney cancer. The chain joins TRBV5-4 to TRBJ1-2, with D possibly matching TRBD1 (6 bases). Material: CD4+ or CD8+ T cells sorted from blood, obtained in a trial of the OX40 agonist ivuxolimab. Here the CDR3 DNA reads TGTGCCAGCACATTGGACAGAGCTAACTATGGCTACACCTTC. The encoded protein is CASTLDRANYGYTF.